This is a list of T cell receptor beta chains from one sample in a study of blood T cell repertoires in COVID-19. Assay: immunoSEQ multiplex PCR; the TCRdb copy retains only in-frame clones and omits some. This sample has about 27,000 clones, with around 80% found just once. The sequenced material came from peripheral blood. The origin of the receptors is an elderly woman with acute or convalescent COVID-19. Both conserved end residues are part of each CDR3. Each record gives: J gene, CDR3 length, D gene, clone size, V gene, CDR3 DNA, CDR3 protein. The D gene is left open where the match is weak. The size of a clone is reported for some rows only, either as once, few or many, or as a class for expanded clones.

>TRBJ1-1|14|TRBD1|NA|TRBV11-1
TGTGCCAGCAGCTCAGACAGGGGAGACACTGAAGCTTTCTTT
CASSSDRGDTEAFF
>TRBJ2-3|15|TRBD2|NA|TRBV19
TGTGCCAGTAGTGTCCTAGCGGGGCTCACAGATACGCAGTATTTT
CASSVLAGLTDTQYF
>TRBJ2-7|18|TRBD2|NA|TRBV4-1
TGCGCCAGCAGCCGAGGACTCCGACTAGCGGGCCCGACGGACGAGCAGTACTTC
CASSRGLRLAGPTDEQYF
>TRBJ2-1|21|TRBD1|NA|TRBV5-1
TGCGCCAGCAGCTGGGGACAGGGGATTTCTGGGCGGGAGGCCAACTACAATGAGCAGTTCTTC
CASSWGQGISGREANYNEQFF
>TRBJ2-1|14|TRBD2|NA|TRBV5-1
TGCGCCAGCACTAGCGGGGGGACTCACAATGAGCAGTTCTTC
CASTSGGTHNEQFF
>TRBJ1-5|13|NA|once|TRBV2
TGTGCCAGCAGTCAAAACAGGGCAGAGCCCCAGCATTTT
CASSQNRAEPQHF
>TRBJ2-7|15|TRBD2|NA|TRBV6-2/TRBV6-3
TGTGCCAGCAGTCAACGGACTAGCGAATCCTACGAGCAGTACTTC
CASSQRTSESYEQYF
>TRBJ2-3|18|TRBD2|NA|TRBV4-3
TGCGCCAGCAGCCAAGCCCCCCTAGCGGGAGTAGGTTCAGATACGCAGTATTTT
CASSQAPLAGVGSDTQYF
>TRBJ1-1|14|NA|NA|TRBV18
TGTGCCAGCTCACCCGCTATCGGGACAAACGAAGCTTTCTTT
CASSPAIGTNEAFF
>TRBJ2-4|13|NA|NA|TRBV7-9
TGTGCCAGCAGCTACCCAGGGCTGGGCATTCAGTACTTC
CASSYPGLGIQYF
>TRBJ1-2|15|TRBD1|NA|TRBV5-1
TGCGCCAGCAGCCCACAGGGGGCGACCTTGGATGGCTACACCTTC
CASSPQGATLDGYTF
>TRBJ1-6|14|NA|NA|TRBV11-2
TGTGCCAGCAGCCCAGGGACACCCAATTCACCCCTCCACTTT
CASSPGTPNSPLHF
>TRBJ2-3|14|NA|NA|TRBV2
TGTGCCAGCAGTGAACAGGGGATCACAGATACGCAGTATTTT
CASSEQGITDTQYF
>TRBJ2-1|17|TRBD2|NA|TRBV11-2
TGTGCCAGCAGCATCCGACCCGGGTCTAGCGGGAGTAATGAGCAGTTCTTC
CASSIRPGSSGSNEQFF
>TRBJ2-2|14|NA|NA|TRBV5-1
TGCGCCAGCAGCTTGGTGAGGGAAGTAGGGGAGCTGTTTTTT
CASSLVREVGELFF
>TRBJ1-6|20|TRBD1|NA|TRBV9
TGTGCCAGCAGCGTAGGACGAGAGACAGGGGGCGGACTCTTAAATTCACCCCTCCACTTT
CASSVGRETGGGLLNSPLHF
>TRBJ2-1|17|NA|NA|TRBV27
TGTGCCAGCGACCGGGACTACGCTAGGAGGGGGAGTAATGAGCAGTTCTTC
CASDRDYARRGSNEQFF
>TRBJ2-1|14|NA|NA|TRBV30
TGTGCCTGGAGCCCAGGGTACGGAAAAGGTGAGCAGTTCTTC
CAWSPGYGKGEQFF
>TRBJ2-7|17|TRBD2|NA|TRBV7-9
TGTGCCAGCAGCGCACCCGGGACTAGCGGGACTCTATACGAGCAGTACTTC
CASSAPGTSGTLYEQYF
>TRBJ2-7|15|TRBD1|once|TRBV7-8
TGTGCCAGCAGCCCGCCGGGACAGGTTACCTACGAGCAGTACTTC
CASSPPGQVTYEQYF
>TRBJ2-3|15|TRBD2|few|TRBV19
TGTGCCAGTAGTATAGCAGCGGGGCAAACAGATACGCAGTATTTT
CASSIAAGQTDTQYF
>TRBJ2-7|13|TRBD1|NA|TRBV5-1
TGCGCCAGCAGCTATGCGACAGGGCGGGAGCAGTACTTC
CASSYATGREQYF
>TRBJ1-3|13|NA|NA|TRBV12-3/TRBV12-4
TGTGCCAGCAGTCTAAATATGGGAAACACCATATATTTT
CASSLNMGNTIYF
>TRBJ1-6|15|TRBD1|NA|TRBV4-3
TGCGCCAGCAGCCACGACAGGGGTAATAATTCACCCCTCCACTTT
CASSHDRGNNSPLHF
>TRBJ2-7|11|NA|NA|TRBV29-1
TGCAGCGCCCTCCTAAACTACGAGCAGTACTTC
CSALLNYEQYF
>TRBJ1-5|16|TRBD1|NA|TRBV3-1/TRBV3-2
TGTGCCAGCAGCGCACACCGTGGGACAGGGACTCAGCCCCAGCATTTT
CASSAHRGTGTQPQHF
>TRBJ1-5|15|NA|NA|TRBV10-3
TGTGCCATCAGTGAGTTCCAGTTACCAAATCAGCCCCAGCATTTT
CAISEFQLPNQPQHF
>TRBJ2-7|16|TRBD2|NA|TRBV7-2
TGTGCCAGCAGCTTAGGCGGGGGAGCCCCTAGGTTCGAGCAGTACTTC
CASSLGGGAPRFEQYF
>TRBJ1-1|15|TRBD1|NA|TRBV7-2
TGTGCCAGCAGCCCCGACAGGGTTTCGAACACTGAAGCTTTCTTT
CASSPDRVSNTEAFF
>TRBJ2-2|14|NA|NA|TRBV7-2
TGTGCCAGCAGCCCCGAGTCGAACACCGGGGAGCTGTTTTTT
CASSPESNTGELFF
>TRBJ2-5|14|NA|NA|TRBV5-1
TGCGCCAGCCGCTCTCAGGGGCTAATAGAGACCCAGTACTTC
CASRSQGLIETQYF
>TRBJ1-4|15|NA|NA|TRBV7-2
TGTGCCAGCAGCTTAGGGGGCAGGGCTGATGAAAAACTGTTTTTT
CASSLGGRADEKLFF
>TRBJ2-3|14|NA|NA|TRBV24-1
TGTGCCACCAGTGATTTACAGTTCACAGATACGCAGTATTTT
CATSDLQFTDTQYF
>TRBJ2-7|18|TRBD1|NA|TRBV10-3
TGTGCCATCAGTGCGGGACAGGGGGCTCTAGCGGGAGTGTCGGAGCAGTACTTC
CAISAGQGALAGVSEQYF
>TRBJ1-4|15|NA|NA|TRBV27
TGTGCCAGCATGAGGACTATTGCAACTAATGAAAAACTGTTTTTT
CASMRTIATNEKLFF
>TRBJ1-3|13|NA|once|TRBV18
TGTGCCAGCTCACCAAACAGGGATGACACCATATATTTT
CASSPNRDDTIYF
>TRBJ1-5|15|NA|NA|TRBV15
TGTGCCACCAGCAGAGACACAGATAGCAATCAGCCCCAGCATTTT
CATSRDTDSNQPQHF
>TRBJ2-2|16|NA|NA|TRBV10-3
TGTGCCATCAGTGGCGCGGTAGCGGTAAACACCGGGGAGCTGTTTTTT
CAISGAVAVNTGELFF
>TRBJ2-7|15|TRBD1|NA|TRBV5-4
TGTGCCAGCAGCCCGGGACAGGGCGTCTCCTACGAGCAGTACTTC
CASSPGQGVSYEQYF
>TRBJ1-2|14|TRBD1|NA|TRBV5-6
TGTGCCAGCATCTTACAGGGGGCATTCTATGGCTACACCTTC
CASILQGAFYGYTF
>TRBJ2-3|12|NA|NA|TRBV27
TGTGCCAGCAGGTCCACAGGGTCCACGCAGTATTTT
CASRSTGSTQYF
>TRBJ1-1|16|TRBD1|NA|TRBV6-1
TGTGCCAGCAGTGGGACAGGCAGGGCGATGAACACTGAAGCTTTCTTT
CASSGTGRAMNTEAFF
>TRBJ1-1|14|NA|NA|TRBV15
TGTGCCACCAGCACCCACACCTTGAACACTGAAGCTTTCTTT
CATSTHTLNTEAFF
>TRBJ2-7|17|TRBD1|NA|TRBV30
TGTGCCTGGAGTGATTTTAAAAAGACAGGGAGCTCCTACGAGCAGTACTTC
CAWSDFKKTGSSYEQYF
>TRBJ1-5|15|NA|NA|TRBV28
TGTGCCAGCAGTTATTCCGCGTCGGGCAATCAGCCCCAGCATTTT
CASSYSASGNQPQHF
>TRBJ1-3|13|NA|NA|TRBV2
TGTGCCAGCAGTCCAACAGGGGGAAACACCATATATTTT
CASSPTGGNTIYF
>TRBJ2-7|15|NA|NA|TRBV27
TGTGCCAGCAGTTTAAAGGTAGGGGAACGAAACGAGCAGTACTTC
CASSLKVGERNEQYF
>TRBJ1-5|13|NA|NA|TRBV7-9
TGTGCCAGCAGCGCACAGGGAACCCAGCCCCAGCATTTT
CASSAQGTQPQHF
>TRBJ2-1|17|TRBD2|NA|TRBV2
TGTGCCAGCAGTGATCGGGCGGGGGGCCCTCTCTACAATGAGCAGTTCTTC
CASSDRAGGPLYNEQFF
>TRBJ1-2|14|NA|NA|TRBV7-2
TGTGCCAGCAGCTTAGGCGGGGTGATATATGGCTACACCTTC
CASSLGGVIYGYTF
>TRBJ1-1|12|NA|few|TRBV6-5
TGTGCCAGCAGTCCAGTGAACACTGAAGCTTTCTTT
CASSPVNTEAFF
>TRBJ2-7|15|NA|NA|TRBV28
TGTGCCAGCAGCCTCACGGATCACAGCTCCTACGAGCAGTACTTC
CASSLTDHSSYEQYF
>TRBJ1-2|14|TRBD1|NA|TRBV9
TGTGCCAGCAGCGTAGATGACAGGGTGAGCGGCTACACCTTC
CASSVDDRVSGYTF
>TRBJ1-3|15|NA|few|TRBV10-2
TGCGCCAGCAGTGCCGGGAGGATCTCTGGAAACACCATATATTTT
CASSAGRISGNTIYF